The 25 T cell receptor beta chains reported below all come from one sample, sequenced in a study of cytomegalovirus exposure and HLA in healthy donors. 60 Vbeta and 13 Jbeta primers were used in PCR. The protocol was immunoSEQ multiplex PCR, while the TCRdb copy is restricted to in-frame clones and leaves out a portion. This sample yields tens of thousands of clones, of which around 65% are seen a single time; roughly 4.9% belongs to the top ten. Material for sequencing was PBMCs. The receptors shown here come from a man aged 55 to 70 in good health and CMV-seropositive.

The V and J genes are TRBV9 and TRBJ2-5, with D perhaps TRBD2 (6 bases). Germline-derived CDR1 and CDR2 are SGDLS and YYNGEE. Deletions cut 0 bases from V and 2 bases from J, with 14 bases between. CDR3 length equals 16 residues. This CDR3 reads CASSVGNGGGQETQYF. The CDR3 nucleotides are TGTGCCAGCAGCGTAGGTAATGGGGGAGGACAAGAGACCCAGTACTTC.

The CDR3 nucleotides read TGTGCCAGCAGTGAAAGGGGGGGCCGCACAGATACGCAGTATTTT. It specifies CASSERGGRTDTQYF. This chain joins TRBV6-1 and TRBJ2-3; D is possibly TRBD2 (7 bases). Germline-derived CDR1 and CDR2 are MNHNS and SASEGT. The ends were cut back, 2 bases at V and 1 base at J, with 10 bases in the middle. This CDR3 spans 15 amino acids.

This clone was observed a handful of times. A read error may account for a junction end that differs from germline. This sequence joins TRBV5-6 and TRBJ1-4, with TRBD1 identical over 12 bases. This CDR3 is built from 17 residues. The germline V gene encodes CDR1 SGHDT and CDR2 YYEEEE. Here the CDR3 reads CASSLGQGAFTNEKLFF. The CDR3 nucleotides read TGTGCCAGCAGTTTGGGACAGGGGGCGTTCACTAATGAAAAACTGTTTTTT.

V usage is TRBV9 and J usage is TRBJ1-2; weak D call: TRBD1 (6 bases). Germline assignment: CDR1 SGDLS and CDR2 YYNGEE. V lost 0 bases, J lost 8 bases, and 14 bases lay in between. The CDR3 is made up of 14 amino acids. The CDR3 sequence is CASSVAAGGEGYTF. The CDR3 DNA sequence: TGTGCCAGCAGCGTAGCTGCGGGGGGCGAAGGCTACACCTTC.

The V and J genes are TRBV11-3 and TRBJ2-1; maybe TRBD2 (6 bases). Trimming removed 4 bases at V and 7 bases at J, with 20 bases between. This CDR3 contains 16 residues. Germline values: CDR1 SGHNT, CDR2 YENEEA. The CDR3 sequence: CASSSTTRGRINEQFF. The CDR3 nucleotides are TGTGCCAGCAGCTCTACGACTAGAGGGAGAATTAATGAGCAGTTCTTC.

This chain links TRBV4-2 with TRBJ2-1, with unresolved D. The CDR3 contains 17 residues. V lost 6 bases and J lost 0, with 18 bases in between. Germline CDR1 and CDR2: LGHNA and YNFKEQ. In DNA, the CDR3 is TGTGCCAGCAGTCTTTTAGACCGAAGGAGCTCCTACAATGAGCAGTTCTTC. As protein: CASSLLDRRSSYNEQFF.

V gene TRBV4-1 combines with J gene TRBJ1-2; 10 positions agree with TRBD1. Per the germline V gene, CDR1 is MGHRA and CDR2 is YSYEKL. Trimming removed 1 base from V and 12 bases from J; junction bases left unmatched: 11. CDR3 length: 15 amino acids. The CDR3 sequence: CASSQGGAGTGDHTF. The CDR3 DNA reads TGCGCCAGCAGCCAAGGAGGTGCCGGGACAGGGGATCACACCTTC.

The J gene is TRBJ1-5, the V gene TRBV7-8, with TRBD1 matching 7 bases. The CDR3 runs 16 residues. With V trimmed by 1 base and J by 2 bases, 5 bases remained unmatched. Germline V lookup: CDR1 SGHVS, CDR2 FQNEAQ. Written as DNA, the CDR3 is TGTGCCAGCAGCTTAGGCGACAGGGTTGGCAATCAGCCCCAGCATTTT. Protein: CASSLGDRVGNQPQHF. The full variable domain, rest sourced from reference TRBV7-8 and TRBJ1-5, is GAGVSQSPRYKVAKRGQDVALRCDPISGHVSLFWYQQALGQGPEFLTYFQNEAQLDKSGLPSDRFFAERPEGSVSTLKIQRTQQEDSAVYLCASSLGDRVGNQPQHFGDGTRLSIL.

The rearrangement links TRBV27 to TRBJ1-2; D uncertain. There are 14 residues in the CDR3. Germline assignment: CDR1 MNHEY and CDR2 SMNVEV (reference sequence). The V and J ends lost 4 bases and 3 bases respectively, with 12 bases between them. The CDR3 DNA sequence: TGTGCCAGCAGTTCTAACCCCTTCTACTATGGCTACACCTTC. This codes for CASSSNPFYYGYTF.

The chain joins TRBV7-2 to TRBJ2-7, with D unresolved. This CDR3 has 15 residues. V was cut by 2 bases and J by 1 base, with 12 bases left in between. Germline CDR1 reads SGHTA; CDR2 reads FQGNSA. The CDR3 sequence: CASSLWAAISYEQYF. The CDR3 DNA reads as TGTGCCAGCAGCTTATGGGCAGCAATTTCCTACGAGCAGTACTTC.

CDR3 nucleotide sequence: TGCGCCAGCAGCCCCGGGGACAGGATGCAAGAGACCCAGTACTTC. It yields the protein CASSPGDRMQETQYF. V gene TRBV5-1 combines with J gene TRBJ2-5; 8 bases fit TRBD1. Germline V gene data show CDR1 as SGHRS and CDR2 as YFSETQ. CDR3 size: 15 residues. Trimming at V came to 4 bases and at J to 2 bases, leaving 7 bases not matched to a gene. Using reference TRBV5-1 and TRBJ2-5 for the parts outside the CDR3, the full variable domain is KAGVTQTPRYLIKTRGQQVTLSCSPISGHRSVSWYQQTPGQGLQFLFEYFSETQRNKGNFPGRFSGRQFSNSRSEMNVSTLELGDSALYLCASSPGDRMQETQYFGPGTRLLVL.

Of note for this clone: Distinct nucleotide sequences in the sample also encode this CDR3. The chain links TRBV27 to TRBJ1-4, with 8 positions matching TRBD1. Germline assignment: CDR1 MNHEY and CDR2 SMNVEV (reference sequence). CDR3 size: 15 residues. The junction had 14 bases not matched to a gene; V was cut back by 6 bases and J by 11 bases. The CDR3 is CASSYPGGFQEKLFF. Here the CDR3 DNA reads TGTGCCAGCAGCTACCCAGGGGGCTTTCAGGAGAAACTGTTTTTT.

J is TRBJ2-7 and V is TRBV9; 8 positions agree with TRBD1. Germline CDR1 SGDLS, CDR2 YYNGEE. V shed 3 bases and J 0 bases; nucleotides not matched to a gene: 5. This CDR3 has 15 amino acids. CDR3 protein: CASSAFGQGSYEQYF. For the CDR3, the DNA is TGTGCCAGCAGCGCCTTCGGACAGGGCTCCTACGAGCAGTACTTC.

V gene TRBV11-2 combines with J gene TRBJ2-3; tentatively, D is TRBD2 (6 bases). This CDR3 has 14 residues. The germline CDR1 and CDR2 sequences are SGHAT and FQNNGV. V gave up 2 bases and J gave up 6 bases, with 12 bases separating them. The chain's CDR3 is CASSLFGGVDTQYF. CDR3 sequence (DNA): TGTGCCAGCAGCTTATTCGGGGGAGTGGATACGCAGTATTTT.

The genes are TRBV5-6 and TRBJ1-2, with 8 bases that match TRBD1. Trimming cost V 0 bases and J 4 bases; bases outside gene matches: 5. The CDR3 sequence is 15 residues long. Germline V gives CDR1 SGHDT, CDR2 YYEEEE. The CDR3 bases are TGTGCCAGCAGCTTGGCGACAGGGGTTGCCTATGGCTACACCTTC. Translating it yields CASSLATGVAYGYTF.

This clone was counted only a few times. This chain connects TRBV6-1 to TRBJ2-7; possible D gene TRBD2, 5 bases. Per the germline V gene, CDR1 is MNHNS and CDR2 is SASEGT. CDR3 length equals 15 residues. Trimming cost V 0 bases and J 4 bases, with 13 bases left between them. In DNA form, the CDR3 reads TGTGCCAGCAGTGAAGCAATAGGGCGGGCGTACGAGCAGTACTTC. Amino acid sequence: CASSEAIGRAYEQYF.

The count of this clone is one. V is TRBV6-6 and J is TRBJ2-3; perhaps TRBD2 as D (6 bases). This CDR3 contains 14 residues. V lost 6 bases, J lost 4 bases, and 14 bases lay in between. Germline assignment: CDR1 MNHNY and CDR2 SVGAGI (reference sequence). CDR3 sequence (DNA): TGTGCCAGCAGCCCTCCCCGGGGGTCAGATACGCAGTATTTT. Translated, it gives CASSPPRGSDTQYF.

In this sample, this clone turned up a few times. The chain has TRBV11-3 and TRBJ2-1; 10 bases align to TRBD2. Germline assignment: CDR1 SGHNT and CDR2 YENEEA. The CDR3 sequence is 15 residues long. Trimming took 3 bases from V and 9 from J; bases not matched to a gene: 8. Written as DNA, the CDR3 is TGTGCCAGCAGCTTGGGAGCGGGGGGGCCGGGTGAGCAGTTCTTC. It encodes CASSLGAGGPGEQFF.

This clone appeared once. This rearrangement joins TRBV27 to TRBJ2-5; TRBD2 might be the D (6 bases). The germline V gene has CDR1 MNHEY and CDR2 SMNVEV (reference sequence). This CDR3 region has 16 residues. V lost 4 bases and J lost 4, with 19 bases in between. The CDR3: CASSSLTRGSLETQYF. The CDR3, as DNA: TGTGCCAGCAGTTCGCTGACACGGGGGAGTTTAGAGACCCAGTACTTC.

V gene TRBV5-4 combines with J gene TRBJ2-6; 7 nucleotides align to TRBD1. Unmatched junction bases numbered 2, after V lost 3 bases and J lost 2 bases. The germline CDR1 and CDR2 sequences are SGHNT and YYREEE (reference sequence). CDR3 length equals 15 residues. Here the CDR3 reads CASSSQGAGANVLTF. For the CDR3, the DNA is TGTGCCAGCAGCTCCCAGGGGGCTGGGGCCAACGTCCTGACTTTC.

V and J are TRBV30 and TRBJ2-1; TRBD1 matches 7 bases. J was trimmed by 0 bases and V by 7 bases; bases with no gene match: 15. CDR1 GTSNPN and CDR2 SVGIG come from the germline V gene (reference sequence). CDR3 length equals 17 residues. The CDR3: CASTSYGQVSSYNEQFF. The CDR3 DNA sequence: TGTGCCTCTACTAGTTACGGACAGGTGAGCTCCTACAATGAGCAGTTCTTC.

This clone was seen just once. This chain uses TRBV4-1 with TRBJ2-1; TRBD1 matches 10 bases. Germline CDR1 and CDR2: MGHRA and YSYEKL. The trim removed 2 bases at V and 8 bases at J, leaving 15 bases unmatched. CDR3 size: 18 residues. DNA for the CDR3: TGCGCCAGCAGCCAAAAGCTTTGGGGGACAGGGGTCGGGGATGAGCAGTTCTTC. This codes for CASSQKLWGTGVGDEQFF.

The CDR3 loop reads CASSDTAPNRGYTF. In nucleotides, the CDR3 is TGTGCCAGCAGCGATACAGCCCCTAATCGAGGCTACACCTTC. This sequence joins TRBV6-5 and TRBJ1-2; D is unresolved. Trimming shortened V by 6 bases and J by 8 bases, and 19 bases separated the two germline ends. CDR1 is MNHEY, CDR2 SVGAGI, per germline. The CDR3 sequence is 14 residues long.

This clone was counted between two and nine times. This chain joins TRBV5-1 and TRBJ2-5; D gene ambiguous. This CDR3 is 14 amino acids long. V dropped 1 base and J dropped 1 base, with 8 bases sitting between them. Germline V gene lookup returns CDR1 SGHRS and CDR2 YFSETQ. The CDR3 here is CASSLNPSQETQYF. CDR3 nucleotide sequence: TGCGCCAGCAGCTTGAACCCGAGCCAAGAGACCCAGTACTTC.

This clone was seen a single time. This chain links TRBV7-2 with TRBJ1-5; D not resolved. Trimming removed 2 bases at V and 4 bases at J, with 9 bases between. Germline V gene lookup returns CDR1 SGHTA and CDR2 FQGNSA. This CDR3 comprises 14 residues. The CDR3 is CASSLNGRNQPQHF. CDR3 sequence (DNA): TGTGCCAGCAGCTTAAATGGGAGGAATCAGCCCCAGCATTTT.